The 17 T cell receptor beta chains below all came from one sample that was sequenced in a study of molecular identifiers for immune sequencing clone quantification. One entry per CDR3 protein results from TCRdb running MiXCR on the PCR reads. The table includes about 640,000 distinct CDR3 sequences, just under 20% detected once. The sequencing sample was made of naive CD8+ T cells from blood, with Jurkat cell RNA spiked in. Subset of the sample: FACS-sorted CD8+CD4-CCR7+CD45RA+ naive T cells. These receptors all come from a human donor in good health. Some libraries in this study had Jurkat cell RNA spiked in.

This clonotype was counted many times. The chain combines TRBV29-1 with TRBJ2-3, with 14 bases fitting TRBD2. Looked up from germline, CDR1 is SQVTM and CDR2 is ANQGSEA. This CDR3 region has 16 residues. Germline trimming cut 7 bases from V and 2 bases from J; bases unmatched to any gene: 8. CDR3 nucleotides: TGCAGCGCCAAGGGACTAGCGGGGGACCCCACAGATACGCAGTATTTT. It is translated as CSAKGLAGDPTDTQYF.

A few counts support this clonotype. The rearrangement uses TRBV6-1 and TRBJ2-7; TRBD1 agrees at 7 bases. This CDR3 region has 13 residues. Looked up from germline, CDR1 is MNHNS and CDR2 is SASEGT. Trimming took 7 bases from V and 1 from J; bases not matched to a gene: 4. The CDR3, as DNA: TGTGCCAGCACGGGACAGACATCCTACGAGCAGTACTTC. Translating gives CASTGQTSYEQYF.

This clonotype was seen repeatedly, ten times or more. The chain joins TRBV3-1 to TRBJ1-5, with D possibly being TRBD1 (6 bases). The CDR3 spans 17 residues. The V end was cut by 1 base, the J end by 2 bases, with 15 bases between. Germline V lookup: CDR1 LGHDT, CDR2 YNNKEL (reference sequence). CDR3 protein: CASSQAIEGGGNQPQHF. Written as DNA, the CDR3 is TGTGCCAGCAGCCAAGCGATAGAAGGGGGAGGCAATCAGCCCCAGCATTTT.

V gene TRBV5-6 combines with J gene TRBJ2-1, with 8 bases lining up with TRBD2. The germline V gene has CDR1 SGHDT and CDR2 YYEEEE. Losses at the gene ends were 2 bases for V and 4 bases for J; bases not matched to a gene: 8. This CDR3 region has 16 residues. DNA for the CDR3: TGTGCCAGCAGCTTCGGATCGGGGGGGCTTTACAATGAGCAGTTCTTC. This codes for CASSFGSGGLYNEQFF.

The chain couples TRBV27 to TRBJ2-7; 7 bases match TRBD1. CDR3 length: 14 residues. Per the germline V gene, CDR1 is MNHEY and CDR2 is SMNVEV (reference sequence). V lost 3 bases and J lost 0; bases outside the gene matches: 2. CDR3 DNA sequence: TGTGCCAGCAGTTTTAAGGGGGCCTCCTACGAGCAGTACTTC. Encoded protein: CASSFKGASYEQYF.

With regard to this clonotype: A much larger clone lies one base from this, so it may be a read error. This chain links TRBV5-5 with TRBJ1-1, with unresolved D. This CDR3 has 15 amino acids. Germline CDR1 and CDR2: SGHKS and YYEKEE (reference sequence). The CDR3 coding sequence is TGTGCCAGCAGCTTGGTGCAAAACATGAACACTGGAGCTTTCTTT. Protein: CASSLVQNMNTGAFF.

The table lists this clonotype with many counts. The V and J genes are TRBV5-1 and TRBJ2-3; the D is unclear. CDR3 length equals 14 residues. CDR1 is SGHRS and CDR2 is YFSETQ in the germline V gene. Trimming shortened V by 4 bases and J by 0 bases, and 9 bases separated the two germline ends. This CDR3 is CASSKWDSTDTQYF. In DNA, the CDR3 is TGCGCCAGCAGCAAGTGGGATAGCACAGATACGCAGTATTTT. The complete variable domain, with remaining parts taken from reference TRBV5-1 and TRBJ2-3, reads KAGVTQTPRYLIKTRGQQVTLSCSPISGHRSVSWYQQTPGQGLQFLFEYFSETQRNKGNFPGRFSGRQFSNSRSEMNVSTLELGDSALYLCASSKWDSTDTQYFGPGTRLTVL.

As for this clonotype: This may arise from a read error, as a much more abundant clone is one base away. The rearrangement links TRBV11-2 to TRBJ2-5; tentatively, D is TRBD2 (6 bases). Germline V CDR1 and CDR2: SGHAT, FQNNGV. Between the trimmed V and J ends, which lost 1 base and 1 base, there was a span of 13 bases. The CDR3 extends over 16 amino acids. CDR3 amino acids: CASSLAVFGSQETQYF. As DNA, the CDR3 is TGTGCCAGCAGCTTAGCGGTTTTCGGGAGCCAAGAGACCCAGTACTTC.

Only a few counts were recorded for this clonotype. This chain's CDR3 is CASTSAGRETQYF. The CDR3 nucleotides are TGTGCCAGCACCTCAGCGGGGAGGGAGACCCAGTACTTC. The chain couples TRBV12-3 or TRBV12-4 to TRBJ2-5, with 7 bases aligning to TRBD2. With 7 bases clipped from V and 5 bases from J, the junction kept 7 bases outside the gene matches. The CDR3 is 13 residues long.

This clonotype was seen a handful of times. This CDR3 is CASSSGDRVYGYTF. CDR3 coding DNA: TGTGCCAGCAGTTCTGGGGACAGGGTCTATGGCTACACCTTC. The chain is built from TRBV27 and TRBJ1-2; 9 nucleotides align to TRBD1. The CDR3 has 14 amino acids. The germline V gene has CDR1 MNHEY and CDR2 SMNVEV (reference sequence). V was pared by 4 bases and J by 4 bases, with 4 bases of the junction left unmatched.

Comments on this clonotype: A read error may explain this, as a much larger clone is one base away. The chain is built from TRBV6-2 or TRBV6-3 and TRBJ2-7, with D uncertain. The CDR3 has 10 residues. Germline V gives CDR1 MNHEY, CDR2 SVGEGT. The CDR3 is CANSHREQYF. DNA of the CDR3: TGTGCCAACAGTCACCGGGAGCAGTACTTC.

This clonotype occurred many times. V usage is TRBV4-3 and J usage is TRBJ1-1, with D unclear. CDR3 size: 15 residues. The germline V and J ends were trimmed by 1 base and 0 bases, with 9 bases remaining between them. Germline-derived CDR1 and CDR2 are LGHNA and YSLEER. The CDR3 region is CASSQGKGMNTEAFF. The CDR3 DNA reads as TGCGCCAGCAGCCAAGGCAAGGGAATGAACACTGAAGCTTTCTTT.

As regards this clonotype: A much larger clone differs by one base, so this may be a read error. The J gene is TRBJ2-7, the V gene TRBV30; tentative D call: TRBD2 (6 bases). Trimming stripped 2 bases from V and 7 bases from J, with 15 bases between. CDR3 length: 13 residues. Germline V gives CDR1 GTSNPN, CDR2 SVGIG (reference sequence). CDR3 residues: CAWSSQPRGEQYF. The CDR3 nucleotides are TGTGCCTGGAGTAGTCAGCCCCGGGGGGAGCAGTACTTC.

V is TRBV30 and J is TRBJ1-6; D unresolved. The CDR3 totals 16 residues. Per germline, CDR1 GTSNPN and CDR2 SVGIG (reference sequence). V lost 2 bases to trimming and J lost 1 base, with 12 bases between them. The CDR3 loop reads CAWSRVPGSYNSPLHF. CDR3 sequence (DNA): TGTGCCTGGAGTCGGGTCCCTGGATCCTATAATTCACCCCTCCACTTT.

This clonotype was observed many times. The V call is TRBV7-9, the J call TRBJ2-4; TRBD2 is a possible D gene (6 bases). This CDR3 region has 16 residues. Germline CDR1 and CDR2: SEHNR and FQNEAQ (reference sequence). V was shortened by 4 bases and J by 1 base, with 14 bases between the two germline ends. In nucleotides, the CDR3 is TGTGCCAGCAGCTCGACCCCCGCGGGGGCCAAAAACATTCAGTACTTC. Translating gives CASSSTPAGAKNIQYF.

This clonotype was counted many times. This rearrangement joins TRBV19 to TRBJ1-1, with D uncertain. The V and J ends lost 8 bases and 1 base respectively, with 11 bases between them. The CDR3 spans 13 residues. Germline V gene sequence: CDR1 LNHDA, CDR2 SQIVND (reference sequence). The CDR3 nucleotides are TGTGCCAGTGCGTTTGGGTCGAACACTGAAGCTTTCTTT. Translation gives CASAFGSNTEAFF.

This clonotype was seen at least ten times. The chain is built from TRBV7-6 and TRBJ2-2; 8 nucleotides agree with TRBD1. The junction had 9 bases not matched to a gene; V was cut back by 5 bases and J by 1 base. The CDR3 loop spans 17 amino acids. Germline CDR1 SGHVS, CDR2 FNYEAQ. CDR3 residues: CASSHYSGTGNTGELFF. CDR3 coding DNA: TGTGCCAGCAGCCATTATTCCGGGACAGGGAACACCGGGGAGCTGTTTTTT.